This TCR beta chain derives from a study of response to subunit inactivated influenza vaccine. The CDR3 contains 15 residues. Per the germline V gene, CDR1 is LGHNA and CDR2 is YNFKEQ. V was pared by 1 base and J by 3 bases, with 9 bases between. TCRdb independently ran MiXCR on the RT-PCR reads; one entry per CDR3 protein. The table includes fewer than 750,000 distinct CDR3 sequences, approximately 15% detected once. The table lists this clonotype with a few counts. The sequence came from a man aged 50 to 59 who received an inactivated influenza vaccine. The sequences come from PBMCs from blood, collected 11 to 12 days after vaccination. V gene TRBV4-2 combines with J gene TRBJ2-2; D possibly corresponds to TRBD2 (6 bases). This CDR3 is CASSQGEADTGELFF. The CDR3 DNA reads TGTGCCAGCAGCCAAGGGGAGGCGGACACCGGGGAGCTGTTTTTT.